The present entry profiles one T cell receptor (beta chain) with its context. Its specificity is not known. The trim removed 1 base at V and 14 bases at J, leaving 8 bases unmatched. The CDR3 sequence is 14 residues long. Germline V lookup: CDR1 LNHNV, CDR2 YYDKDF (reference sequence). The entry originates in a study of T cell responses to AZD1222 COVID-19 vaccine. Study observations and caveats: Without day 14 samples, only post-peak T cell repertoires were studied. Seropositive at baseline were only 5 to 7 AZD1222 recipients. Researchers report vaccine-associated CD4 TCRs spanning spike, with dominance at 160-218 and 743-854. The donor group comprised mostly white British people and more females; the analysis possibly underestimated clonal diversity.

Generated by immunoSEQ multiplex PCR, the TCRdb table keeps only in-frame clones and is missing some. The sample carries approximately 190,000 clones, approximately 90% recorded once. The TCR comes from an adult who received the MenACWY meningococcal vaccine as a control. The gene calls are TRBV15 and TRBJ2-3, with 11 positions matching TRBD2. Sequencing was performed on peripheral blood, taken 28 days after the second dose of the MenACWY control vaccine. The CDR3 protein is CATSRGGSGRALYF. The CDR3 DNA reads TGTGCCACCAGCAGAGGGGGTAGCGGGAGGGCACTGTATTTT.